This TCR beta chain was captured in a study of T-cell reconstitution after alpha-beta-depleted transplantation in children. Library preparation (for TCRbeta) was performed with unique molecular identifiers. TCRdb reanalysed the PCR reads using MiXCR and keeps one entry per CDR3 protein. The data contain around 300,000 distinct CDR3 sequences, roughly a tenth of them seen just once; the ten biggest clones take up approximately 7.6%. The sample holds many counts of this clonotype. J was trimmed by 2 bases and V by 0 bases; bases with no gene match: 1. The CDR3 consists of 15 residues. The germline CDR1 and CDR2 sequences are SGHVS and FQNEAQ.

Sequencing used PBMCs, obtained before TCRalphabeta/CD19-depleted stem cell transplant. This sequence originates from a boy in the first two years of life with acute myeloid leukemia, due to receive a stem cell transplant. The J gene is TRBJ2-1, the V gene TRBV7-8, with 7 bases that match TRBD2. The CDR3 protein is CASSLAGGTYNEQFF. The CDR3 coding sequence is TGTGCCAGCAGCTTAGCGGGGGGGACCTACAATGAGCAGTTCTTC.